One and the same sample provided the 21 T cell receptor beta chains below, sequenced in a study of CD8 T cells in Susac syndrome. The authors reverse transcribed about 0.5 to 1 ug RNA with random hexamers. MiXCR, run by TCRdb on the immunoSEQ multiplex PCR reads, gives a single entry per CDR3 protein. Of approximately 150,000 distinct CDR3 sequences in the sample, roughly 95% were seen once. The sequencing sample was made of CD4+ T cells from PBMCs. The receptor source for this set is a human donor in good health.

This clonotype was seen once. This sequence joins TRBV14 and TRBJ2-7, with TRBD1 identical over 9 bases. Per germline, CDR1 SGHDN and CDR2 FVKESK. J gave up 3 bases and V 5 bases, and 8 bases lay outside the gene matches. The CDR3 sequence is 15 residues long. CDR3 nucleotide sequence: TGTGCCAGCAGCGTACAGGGGGCGGTCGGCTACGAGCAGTACTTC. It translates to CASSVQGAVGYEQYF.

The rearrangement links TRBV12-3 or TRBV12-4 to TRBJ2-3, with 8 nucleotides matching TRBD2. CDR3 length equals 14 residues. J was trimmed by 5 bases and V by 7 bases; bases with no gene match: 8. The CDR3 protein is CASNLGRGVDTQYF. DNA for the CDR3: TGTGCCAGCAACCTCGGGAGGGGAGTAGATACGCAGTATTTT.

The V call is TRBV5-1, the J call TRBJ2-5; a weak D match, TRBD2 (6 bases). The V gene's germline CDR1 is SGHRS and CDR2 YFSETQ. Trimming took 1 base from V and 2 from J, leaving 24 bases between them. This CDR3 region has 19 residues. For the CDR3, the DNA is TGCGCCAGCAGCTTGAATTCCCTGGTTCTGGCGGGATCTCAAGAGACCCAGTACTTC. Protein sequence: CASSLNSLVLAGSQETQYF.

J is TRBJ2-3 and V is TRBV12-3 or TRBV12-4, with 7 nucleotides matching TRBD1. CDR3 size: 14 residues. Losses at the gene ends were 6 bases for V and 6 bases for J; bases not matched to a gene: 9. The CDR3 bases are TGTGCCAGCAGGGGGGAGAGGGGGCCGGATACGCAGTATTTT. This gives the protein CASRGERGPDTQYF.

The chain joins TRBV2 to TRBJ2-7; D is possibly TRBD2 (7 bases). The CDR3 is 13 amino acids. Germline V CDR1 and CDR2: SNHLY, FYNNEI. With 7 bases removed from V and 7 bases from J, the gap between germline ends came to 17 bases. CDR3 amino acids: CASKWGGPGEQYF. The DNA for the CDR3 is TGTGCCAGCAAATGGGGGGGCCCGGGAGAGCAGTACTTC.

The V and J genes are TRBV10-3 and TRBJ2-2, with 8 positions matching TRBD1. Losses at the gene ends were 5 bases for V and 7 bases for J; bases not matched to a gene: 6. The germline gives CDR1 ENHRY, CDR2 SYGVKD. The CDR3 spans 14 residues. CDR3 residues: CAISSDRAGGELFF. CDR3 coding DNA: TGTGCCATCAGTTCGGACAGGGCGGGCGGGGAGCTGTTTTTT.

CDR3 loop: CASRVSALGANVLTF. The CDR3 DNA follows: TGTGCCAGCAGAGTCTCCGCTTTGGGGGCCAACGTCCTGACTTTC. The rearrangement uses TRBV2 and TRBJ2-6; D unclear. V lost 6 bases and J lost 4, with 13 bases in between. In germline, CDR1 is SNHLY, CDR2 FYNNEI. The CDR3 consists of 15 residues.

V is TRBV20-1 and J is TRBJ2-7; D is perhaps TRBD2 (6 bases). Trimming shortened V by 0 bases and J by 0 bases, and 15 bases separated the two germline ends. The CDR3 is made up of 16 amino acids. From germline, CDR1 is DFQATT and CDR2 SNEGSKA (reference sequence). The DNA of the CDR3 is TGCAGTGCTAGAGAGGCTAGCGTAATGAGCTCCTACGAGCAGTACTTC. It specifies CSAREASVMSSYEQYF.

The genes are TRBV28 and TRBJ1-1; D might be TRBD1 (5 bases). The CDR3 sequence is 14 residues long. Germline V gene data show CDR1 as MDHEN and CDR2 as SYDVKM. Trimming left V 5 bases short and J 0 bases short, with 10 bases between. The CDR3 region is CASSGGRLNTEAFF. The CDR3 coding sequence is TGTGCCAGCAGTGGGGGGAGATTGAACACTGAAGCTTTCTTT. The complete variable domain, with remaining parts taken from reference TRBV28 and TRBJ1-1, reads DVKVTQSSRYLVKRTGEKVFLECVQDMDHENMFWYRQDPGLGLRLIYFSYDVKMKEKGDIPEGYSVSREKKERFSLILESASTNQTSMYLCASSGGRLNTEAFFGQGTRLTVV.

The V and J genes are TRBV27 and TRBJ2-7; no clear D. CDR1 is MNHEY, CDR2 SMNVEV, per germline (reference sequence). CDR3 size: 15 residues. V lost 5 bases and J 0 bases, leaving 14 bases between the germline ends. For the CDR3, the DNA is TGTGCCAGCAGTCAAGGGCCGCAGGCCTCCTACGAGCAGTACTTC. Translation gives CASSQGPQASYEQYF.

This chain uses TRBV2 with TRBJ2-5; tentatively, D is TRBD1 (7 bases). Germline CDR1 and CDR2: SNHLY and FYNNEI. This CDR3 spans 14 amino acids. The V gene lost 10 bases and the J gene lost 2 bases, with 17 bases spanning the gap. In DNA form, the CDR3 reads TGTGCCACCCGCCGGACAGGACTACAAGAGACCCAGTACTTC. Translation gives CATRRTGLQETQYF.

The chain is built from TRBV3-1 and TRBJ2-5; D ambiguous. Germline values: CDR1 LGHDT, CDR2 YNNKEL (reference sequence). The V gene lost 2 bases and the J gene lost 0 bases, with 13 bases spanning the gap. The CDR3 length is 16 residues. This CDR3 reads CASSQNLASDQETQYF. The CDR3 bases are TGTGCCAGCAGCCAAAACCTGGCGTCAGACCAAGAGACCCAGTACTTC.

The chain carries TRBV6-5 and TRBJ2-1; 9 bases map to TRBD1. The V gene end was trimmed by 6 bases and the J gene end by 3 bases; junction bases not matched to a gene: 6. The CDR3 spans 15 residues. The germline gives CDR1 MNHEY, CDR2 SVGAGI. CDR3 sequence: CASRSDRGYYNEQFF. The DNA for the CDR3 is TGTGCCAGCAGGTCGGACAGGGGTTACTACAATGAGCAGTTCTTC.

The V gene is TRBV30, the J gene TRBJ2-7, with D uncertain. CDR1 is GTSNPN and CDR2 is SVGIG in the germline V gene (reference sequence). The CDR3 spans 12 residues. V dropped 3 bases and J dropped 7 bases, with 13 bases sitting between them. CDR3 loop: CAWRGRIGEQYF. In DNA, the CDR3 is TGTGCCTGGAGAGGCAGGATAGGGGAGCAGTACTTC. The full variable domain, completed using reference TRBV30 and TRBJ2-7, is SQTIHQWPATLVQPVGSPLSLECTVEGTSNPNLYWYRQAAGRGLQLLFYSVGIGQISSEVPQNLSASRPQDRQFILSSKKLLLSDSGFYLCAWRGRIGEQYFGPGTRLTVT.

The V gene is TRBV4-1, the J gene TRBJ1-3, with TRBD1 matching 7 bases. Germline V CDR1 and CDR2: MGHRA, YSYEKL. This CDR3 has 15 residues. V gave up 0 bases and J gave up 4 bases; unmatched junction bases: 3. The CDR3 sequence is CASSQDDRVGNTIYF. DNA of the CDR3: TGCGCCAGCAGCCAAGATGACAGGGTAGGAAACACCATATATTTT.

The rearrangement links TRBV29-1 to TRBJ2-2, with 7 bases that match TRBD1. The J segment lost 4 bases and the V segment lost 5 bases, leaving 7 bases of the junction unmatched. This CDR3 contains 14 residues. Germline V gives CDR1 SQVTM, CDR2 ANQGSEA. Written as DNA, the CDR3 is TGCAGCGTTCCGACAGGGTCGGGCACCGGGGAGCTGTTTTTT. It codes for CSVPTGSGTGELFF.

This CDR3 is CAWSPQITGELFF. Written as DNA, the CDR3 is TGTGCCTGGAGTCCCCAAATCACCGGGGAGCTGTTTTTT. The V and J genes are TRBV30 and TRBJ2-2, with D unresolved. Germline CDR1 and CDR2: GTSNPN and SVGIG (reference sequence). Trimming shortened V by 2 bases and J by 4 bases, and 8 bases separated the two germline ends. This CDR3 has 13 amino acids.

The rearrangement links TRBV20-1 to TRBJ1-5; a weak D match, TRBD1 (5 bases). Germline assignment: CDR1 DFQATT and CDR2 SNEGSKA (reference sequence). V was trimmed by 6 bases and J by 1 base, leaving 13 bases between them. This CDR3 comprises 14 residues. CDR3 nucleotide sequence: TGCAGTGCCCGGGGGGGGATAAGCAATCAGCCCCAGCATTTT. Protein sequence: CSARGGISNQPQHF.

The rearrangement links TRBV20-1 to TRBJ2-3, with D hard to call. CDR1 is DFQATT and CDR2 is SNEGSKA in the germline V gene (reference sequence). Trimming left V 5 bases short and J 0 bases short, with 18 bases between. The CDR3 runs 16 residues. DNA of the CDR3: TGCAGTGCTCCCTCCTTGGCGCGGTCTAGCACAGATACGCAGTATTTT. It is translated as CSAPSLARSSTDTQYF.

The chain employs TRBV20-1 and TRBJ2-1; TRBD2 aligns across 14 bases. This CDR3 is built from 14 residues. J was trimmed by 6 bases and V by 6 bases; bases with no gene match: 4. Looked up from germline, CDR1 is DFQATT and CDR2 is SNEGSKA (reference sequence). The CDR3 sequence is CSASGLAGGNEQFF. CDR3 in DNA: TGCAGTGCCAGCGGACTAGCGGGGGGCAATGAGCAGTTCTTC.

Here the CDR3 DNA reads TGTGCCAGCAGACCCCGCTTGACAAGCACAGATACGCAGTATTTT. It yields the protein CASRPRLTSTDTQYF. The V gene is TRBV7-2, the J gene TRBJ2-3; D call uncertain. CDR3 length: 15 amino acids. Per germline, CDR1 SGHTA and CDR2 FQGNSA. Trimming left V 6 bases short and J 0 bases short, with 13 bases between. Supplemented by reference TRBV7-2 and TRBJ2-3, the full variable domain reads GAGVSQSPSNKVTEKGKDVELRCDPISGHTALYWYRQSLGQGLEFLIYFQGNSAPDKSGLPSDRFSAERTGGSVSTLTIQRTQQEDSAVYLCASRPRLTSTDTQYFGPGTRLTVL.